The present TCR beta chain was sequenced within a study of immune cell composition in non-small cell lung cancer. Measured with immunoSEQ multiplex PCR; TCRdb has only the in-frame clones, and not every one. The profile shows nearly 2,500 clones, 81% of them singletons. The CDR3 contains 19 residues. The V and J ends lost 4 bases and 1 base, in that order; junction bases with no gene match: 19. Germline CDR1 reads SGHRS; CDR2 reads YFSETQ. Normal lung sampling was at least 3 cm from the tumour, as distant as possible. The receptor comes from a human donor with non-small cell lung cancer. The V gene is TRBV5-1, the J gene TRBJ1-2; TRBD1 agrees at 7 bases. Specimen: non-adjacent lung tissue. This chain's CDR3 is CASSPGLGGERVINYGYTF. In DNA, the CDR3 is TGCGCCAGCAGCCCGGGATTAGGGGGCGAGCGGGTTATTAACTATGGCTACACCTTC. Drawing the rest from reference TRBV5-1 and TRBJ1-2, the complete variable domain is KAGVTQTPRYLIKTRGQQVTLSCSPISGHRSVSWYQQTPGQGLQFLFEYFSETQRNKGNFPGRFSGRQFSNSRSEMNVSTLELGDSALYLCASSPGLGGERVINYGYTFGSGTRLTVV.